These 6 T cell receptor beta chains originate from one sample sequenced in a study of OX40 agonist ivuxolimab in advanced cancers. Produced via immunoSEQ multiplex PCR; TCRdb's table is partial and in-frame only. The profile shows about 60,000 clones, less than 90% of them singletons. The source was CD4+ or CD8+ T cells sorted from blood, collected in a trial of the OX40 agonist ivuxolimab. The receptors here all came from an adult with an advanced solid tumor such as melanoma, head and neck, liver or kidney cancer.

The chain is built from TRBV29-1 and TRBJ2-7; D tentatively fits TRBD1 or TRBD2 (5 bases each). CDR1 and CDR2 (germline): SQVTM, ANQGSEA. This CDR3 comprises 16 residues. V shed 0 bases and J shed 2 bases, with 17 bases lying between them. CDR3 loop: CSVEDPRVGVTYEQYF. DNA of the CDR3: TGCAGCGTTGAAGATCCGAGGGTGGGGGTCACCTACGAGCAGTACTTC.

This clone was counted a few times. The chain employs TRBV19 and TRBJ2-3; D not resolved. Trimming stripped 3 bases from V and 1 base from J, with 5 bases between. The CDR3 contains 13 residues. The germline V gene encodes CDR1 LNHDA and CDR2 SQIVND (reference sequence). The CDR3 region is CASSIQGTDTQYF. CDR3 nucleotides: TGTGCCAGTAGTATCCAGGGCACAGATACGCAGTATTTT. The full variable domain, rest sourced from reference TRBV19 and TRBJ2-3, is DGGITQSPKYLFRKEGQNVTLSCEQNLNHDAMYWYRQDPGQGLRLIYYSQIVNDFQKGDIAEGYSVSREKKESFPLTVTSAQKNPTAFYLCASSIQGTDTQYFGPGTRLTVL.

The rearrangement links TRBV11-3 to TRBJ2-7; 13 nucleotides match TRBD2. This CDR3 is built from 15 residues. Germline lookup yields CDR1 SGHNT and CDR2 YENEEA. Unmatched junction bases numbered 2, after V lost 5 bases and J lost 1 base. The CDR3 is CASSTGLAGSYEQYF. In DNA form, the CDR3 reads TGTGCCAGCAGCACGGGACTAGCGGGATCCTACGAGCAGTACTTC.

This sequence joins TRBV5-1 and TRBJ2-7, with 10 bases lining up with TRBD1. The CDR3 covers 15 residues. The trim removed 3 bases at V and 3 bases at J, leaving 6 bases unmatched. Germline CDR1 and CDR2: SGHRS and YFSETQ. The CDR3 sequence: CASSWTGTGDYEQYF. The CDR3 region has the DNA TGCGCCAGCAGCTGGACCGGGACAGGGGACTACGAGCAGTACTTC.

This chain uses TRBV28 with TRBJ1-5; 10 bases agree with TRBD1. CDR3 length equals 15 residues. The V and J ends lost 10 bases and 6 bases, in that order; junction bases with no gene match: 12. CDR1 and CDR2 (germline): MDHEN, SYDVKM. CDR3 bases: TGTGCCACCCATCCCGACAGGGGGCGACTTCAGCCCCAGCATTTT. It is translated as CATHPDRGRLQPQHF.

V is TRBV20-1 and J is TRBJ2-1; D is unclear. Per germline, CDR1 DFQATT and CDR2 SNEGSKA (reference sequence). This CDR3 contains 11 residues. V was cut by 2 bases and J by 4 bases, with 3 bases left in between. CDR3 sequence (DNA): TGCAGTGCTAGACCATACAATGAGCAGTTCTTC. Translation gives CSARPYNEQFF.